The 26 T cell receptor beta chains presented below share a single source sample, sequenced in a study of identical twins. From the 5' RACE reads, TCRdb called clonotypes with MiXCR, one entry per CDR3 protein. This sample has 430,000 or so distinct CDR3 sequences, with approximately 24% found just once. In addition, the sample was reused for a study of T cells expressing NK-cell markers.

Sequencing was carried out using CD4+ T cells sorted from blood. Receptor source: a woman aged 18-35 years in good health.

The rearrangement links TRBV12-3 or TRBV12-4 to TRBJ2-1, with 9 bases aligning to TRBD2. The CDR3 has 15 residues. Trimming at V came to 6 bases and at J to 3 bases, leaving 6 bases not matched to a gene. The chain's CDR3 is CASSPQRGDYNEQFF. The CDR3 bases are TGTGCCAGCAGCCCCCAGCGGGGGGACTACAATGAGCAGTTCTTC.

This clonotype was counted a few times. The chain recombines TRBV2 with TRBJ2-3; D is unresolved. Germline CDR1 is SNHLY and CDR2 is FYNNEI. The CDR3 sequence is 13 residues long. V lost 8 bases and J lost 2, with 11 bases in between. The CDR3 DNA is TGTGCCAGCGAGTTGGCGGACACAGATACGCAGTATTTT. Residues: CASELADTDTQYF. Complete variable domain (other parts from reference TRBV2 and TRBJ2-3): EPEVTQTPSHQVTQMGQEVILRCVPISNHLYFYWYRQILGQKVEFLVSFYNNEISEKSEIFDDQFSVERPDGSNFTLKIRSTKLEDSAMYFCASELADTDTQYFGPGTRLTVL.

The gene calls are TRBV28 and TRBJ1-2; TRBD1 aligns across 8 bases. This CDR3 comprises 16 residues. The V and J ends lost 1 base and 5 bases, in that order; junction bases with no gene match: 9. Per germline, CDR1 MDHEN and CDR2 SYDVKM. CDR3 bases: TGTGCCAGCAGTTTATACTTGACAGGGGACCGGTATGGCTACACCTTC. Its translation: CASSLYLTGDRYGYTF.

The V gene is TRBV10-3, the J gene TRBJ2-3; D unclear. V was cut by 5 bases and J by 0 bases, with 6 bases left in between. CDR1 is ENHRY, CDR2 SYGVKD, per germline. This CDR3 is built from 13 residues. The CDR3 reads CAISTQSTDTQYF. In nucleotides, the CDR3 is TGTGCCATCAGTACTCAGAGCACAGATACGCAGTATTTT.

This clonotype occurred a few times. The V call is TRBV29-1, the J call TRBJ2-5; 8 nucleotides line up with TRBD1. This CDR3 region has 14 residues. V gave up 6 bases and J gave up 5 bases; unmatched junction bases: 11. Per germline, CDR1 SQVTM and CDR2 ANQGSEA. The CDR3 DNA sequence: TGCAGCGTCGTCGACAGGGGCCGTGGGGAGACCCAGTACTTC. This encodes CSVVDRGRGETQYF. Filled out from reference TRBV29-1 and TRBJ2-5, the complete variable domain reads SAVISQKPSRDICQRGTSLTIQCQVDSQVTMMFWYRQQPGQSLTLIATANQGSEATYESGFVIDKFPISRPNLTFSTLTVSNMSPEDSSIYLCSVVDRGRGETQYFGPGTRLLVL.

This clonotype was seen just once. The chain links TRBV2 to TRBJ2-2; a weak D match, TRBD2 (5 bases). The CDR3 loop spans 13 amino acids. Germline V gene data show CDR1 as SNHLY and CDR2 as FYNNEI. V lost 11 bases and J 4 bases, leaving 14 bases between the germline ends. Written as DNA, the CDR3 is TGTGCCGGCCGGACGGGGAGCACCGGGGAGCTGTTTTTT. Residues: CAGRTGSTGELFF.

This clonotype was seen a handful of times. The chain couples TRBV2 to TRBJ2-2; 11 bases are a match to TRBD2. CDR3 size: 15 residues. V trimming: 10 bases; J trimming: 4 bases; junction bases outside the gene matches: 8. Germline V CDR1 and CDR2: SNHLY, FYNNEI. This chain's CDR3 is CATRLAGFVTGELFF. The CDR3 nucleotides read TGTGCCACCAGACTAGCGGGGTTCGTCACCGGGGAGCTGTTTTTT.

DNA for the CDR3: TGTGCCAGCAGTAACCTGACAGTATACTATGGCTACACCTTC. Amino acids: CASSNLTVYYGYTF. The V gene is TRBV6-5, the J gene TRBJ1-2; possibly TRBD1 for D (5 bases). The CDR3 is made up of 14 amino acids. Germline loops: CDR1 MNHEY, CDR2 SVGAGI. Trimming took 5 bases from V and 3 from J, leaving 13 bases between them.

This clonotype came up a few times. The chain carries TRBV5-5 and TRBJ2-5; TRBD1 aligns across 7 bases. The junction had 3 bases not matched to a gene; V was cut back by 6 bases and J by 1 base. Per the germline V gene, CDR1 is SGHKS and CDR2 is YYEKEE (reference sequence). There are 13 residues in the CDR3. CDR3 region: CASTRTGQETQYF. In DNA form, the CDR3 reads TGTGCCAGCACACGGACAGGCCAAGAGACCCAGTACTTC.

This clonotype has just a few counts. V is TRBV6-5 and J is TRBJ1-1; TRBD1 might be the D (6 bases). Germline CDR1 is MNHEY and CDR2 is SVGAGI. Deletions cut 4 bases from V and 0 bases from J, with 12 bases between. The CDR3 is 15 residues long. The CDR3 sequence is CASSSGQGLNTEAFF. The CDR3 DNA sequence: TGTGCCAGCAGTTCAGGGCAGGGGTTGAACACTGAAGCTTTCTTT.

Only a few counts were recorded for this clonotype. The V gene is TRBV6-2 or TRBV6-3, the J gene TRBJ1-3; D gene uncertain. This CDR3 is built from 14 residues. Trimming cost V 2 bases and J 0 bases, with 5 bases left between them. CDR1 and CDR2 from the germline V gene are MNHEY and SVGEGT. The CDR3 DNA reads TGTGCCAGCAGTTACGCGGACTCTGGAAACACCATATATTTT. Amino acid sequence: CASSYADSGNTIYF.

The sample holds a few counts of this clonotype. This chain links TRBV29-1 with TRBJ2-1; 7 bases line up with TRBD2. The CDR3 consists of 13 residues. CDR1 is SQVTM and CDR2 is ANQGSEA in the germline V gene. V shed 2 bases, J shed 6 bases, and the junction held 4 bases outside the gene matches. DNA for the CDR3: TGCAGCGTTGAACCGGGAGGTGTCAATGAGCAGTTCTTC. Residues: CSVEPGGVNEQFF.

J is TRBJ1-1 and V is TRBV3-1; D call uncertain. The ends were cut back, 3 bases at V and 6 bases at J, with 5 bases in the middle. Germline assignment: CDR1 LGHDT and CDR2 YNNKEL (reference sequence). There are 11 residues in the CDR3. CDR3 DNA: TGTGCCAGCAGCCATGCAGCTGAAGCTTTCTTT. It is translated as CASSHAAEAFF.

J is TRBJ1-1 and V is TRBV7-8, with D maybe TRBD1 (5 bases). The germline CDR1 and CDR2 sequences are SGHVS and FQNEAQ. The CDR3 is 12 amino acids. Trimming took 5 bases from V and 8 from J, leaving 12 bases between them. This CDR3 is CASSTQGPEAFF. CDR3 bases: TGTGCCAGCAGCACTCAGGGCCCCGAAGCTTTCTTT.

This clonotype was counted a few times. The chain employs TRBV27 and TRBJ2-1, with 7 bases lining up with TRBD2. The CDR3 is 16 residues long. The V gene's germline CDR1 is MNHEY and CDR2 SMNVEV (reference sequence). Trimming removed 3 bases from V and 5 bases from J; junction bases left unmatched: 10. The DNA of the CDR3 is TGTGCCAGCAGTTTTGCCCCCGGAGCGGGGAACAATGAGCAGTTCTTC. The encoded protein is CASSFAPGAGNNEQFF.

The chain uses TRBV5-1 and TRBJ2-1, with D uncertain. CDR3 length: 15 residues. The germline CDR1 and CDR2 sequences are SGHRS and YFSETQ. Trimming cost V 0 bases and J 3 bases, with 10 bases left between them. The CDR3 protein is CASSLDSPLYNEQFF. CDR3 DNA: TGCGCCAGCAGCTTGGACAGCCCCCTCTACAATGAGCAGTTCTTC.

The chain couples TRBV18 to TRBJ2-7; no reliable D call. The CDR3 has 13 residues. The germline CDR1 and CDR2 sequences are KGHSH and LQKENI. Trimming stripped 2 bases from V and 6 bases from J, with 11 bases between. The CDR3 nucleotides read TGTGCCAGCTCACCAAGGTCCCTCGCCGAGCAGTACTTC. It translates to CASSPRSLAEQYF.

V usage is TRBV20-1 and J usage is TRBJ1-1; the D gene is possibly TRBD1 (5 bases). Germline values: CDR1 DFQATT, CDR2 SNEGSKA (reference sequence). CDR3 length: 13 amino acids. The V end lost 3 bases, the J end lost 4 bases, and 12 bases lay between the germline ends. The CDR3 DNA reads TGCAGTGCTAGTGGGGGTGGGATCACTGAAGCTTTCTTT. Protein product: CSASGGGITEAFF.

The chain carries TRBV20-1 and TRBJ2-7, with D perhaps matching TRBD1 (5 bases). Germline V gene sequence: CDR1 DFQATT, CDR2 SNEGSKA (reference sequence). V dropped 0 bases and J dropped 5 bases, with 11 bases sitting between them. The CDR3 has 13 amino acids. DNA of the CDR3: TGCAGTGCTAGAGATAGCAGGGCCCACGAGCAGTACTTC. Its translation is CSARDSRAHEQYF.

The chain carries TRBV12-3 or TRBV12-4 and TRBJ2-6; D is ambiguous. The CDR3 is 17 amino acids. The V end lost 0 bases, the J end lost 6 bases, and 15 bases lay between the germline ends. The CDR3 sequence is CASSLAGASRLANVLTF. CDR3 coding DNA: TGTGCCAGCAGTTTAGCGGGTGCCAGCCGTCTGGCCAACGTCCTGACTTTC.

This chain joins TRBV5-1 and TRBJ1-4; D unresolved. Germline loops: CDR1 SGHRS, CDR2 YFSETQ. The V and J ends lost 3 bases and 7 bases respectively, with 16 bases between them. There are 15 residues in the CDR3. The CDR3 nucleotides read TGCGCCAGCAGCTATGAGGCCGGAATCCTTGAAAAACTGTTTTTT. It translates to CASSYEAGILEKLFF.

Only one count was recorded for this clonotype. The CDR3 region has the DNA TGTGCCAGCAGGGGACTAGCGGGAACCTCCTACAATGAGCAGTTCTTC. Protein sequence: CASRGLAGTSYNEQFF. J is TRBJ2-1 and V is TRBV27, with 13 bases identical to TRBD2. Germline V gene lookup returns CDR1 MNHEY and CDR2 SMNVEV (reference sequence). The CDR3 has 16 residues. V trimming: 6 bases; J trimming: 0 bases; junction bases outside the gene matches: 2.

The chain combines TRBV23-1 with TRBJ2-1; 8 positions match TRBD2. TRBV23-1 has ORF status, its function being uncertain. J lost 8 bases, V lost 6 bases, and 9 bases had no gene match. CDR3 length equals 14 residues. CDR3 sequence: CASRLSGTRDEQFF. As DNA, the CDR3 is TGCGCCAGCAGACTCAGCGGGACTAGAGATGAGCAGTTCTTC.

This sequence joins TRBV9 and TRBJ2-2, with unresolved D. The V and J ends lost 1 base and 1 base respectively, with 8 bases between them. There are 15 residues in the CDR3. Germline CDR1 is SGDLS and CDR2 is YYNGEE. In DNA form, the CDR3 reads TGTGCCAGCAGCGTAACGAGACTGAACACCGGGGAGCTGTTTTTT. It translates to CASSVTRLNTGELFF.

The rearrangement joins TRBV5-6 to TRBJ1-2; D is unclear. Trimming removed 0 bases from V and 8 bases from J, with 11 bases in between. Germline CDR1 and CDR2: SGHDT and YYEEEE. The CDR3 consists of 13 residues. This chain's CDR3 is CASSLVYPGGYTF. The CDR3 DNA follows: TGTGCCAGCAGCTTGGTGTACCCGGGAGGCTACACCTTC.

J is TRBJ2-1 and V is TRBV5-1; 7 nucleotides match TRBD2. The ends lost 4 bases at V and 2 bases at J; junction bases unmatched: 9. Germline V gene lookup returns CDR1 SGHRS and CDR2 YFSETQ. The CDR3 runs 16 residues. CDR3 in DNA: TGCGCCAGCAGCCGCGTCAGCGGGACCACCTACAATGAGCAGTTCTTC. Amino acid sequence: CASSRVSGTTYNEQFF.